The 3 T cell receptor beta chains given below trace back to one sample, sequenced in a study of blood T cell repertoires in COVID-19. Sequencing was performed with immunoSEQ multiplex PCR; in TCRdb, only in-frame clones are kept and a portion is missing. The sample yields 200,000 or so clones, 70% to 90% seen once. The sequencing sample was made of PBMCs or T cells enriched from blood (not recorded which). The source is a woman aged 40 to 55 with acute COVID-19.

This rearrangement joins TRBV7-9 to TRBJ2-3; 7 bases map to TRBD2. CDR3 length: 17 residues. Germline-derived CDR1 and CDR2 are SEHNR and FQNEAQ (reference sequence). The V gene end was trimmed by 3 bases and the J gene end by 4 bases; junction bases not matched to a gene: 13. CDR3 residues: CASSFSLRGRAADTQYF. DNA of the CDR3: TGTGCCAGCAGCTTTAGCCTTCGGGGGAGGGCCGCAGATACGCAGTATTTT. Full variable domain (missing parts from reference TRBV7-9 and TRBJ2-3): DTGVSQNPRHKITKRGQNVTFRCDPISEHNRLYWYRQTLGQGPEFLTYFQNEAQLEKSRLLSDRFSAERPKGSFSTLEIQRTEQGDSAMYLCASSFSLRGRAADTQYFGPGTRLTVL.

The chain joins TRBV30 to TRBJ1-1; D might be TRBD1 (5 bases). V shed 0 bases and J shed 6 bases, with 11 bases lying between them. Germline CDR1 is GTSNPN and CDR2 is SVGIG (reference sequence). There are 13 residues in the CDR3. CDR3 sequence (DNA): TGTGCCTGGAGTGTACAAGGGGTTTCTGAAGCTTTCTTT. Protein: CAWSVQGVSEAFF.

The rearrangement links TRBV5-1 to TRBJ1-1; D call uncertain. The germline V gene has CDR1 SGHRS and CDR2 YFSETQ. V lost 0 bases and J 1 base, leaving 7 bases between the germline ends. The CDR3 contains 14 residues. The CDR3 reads CASSLDIRNTEAFF. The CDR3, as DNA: TGCGCCAGCAGCTTGGACATACGGAACACTGAAGCTTTCTTT.